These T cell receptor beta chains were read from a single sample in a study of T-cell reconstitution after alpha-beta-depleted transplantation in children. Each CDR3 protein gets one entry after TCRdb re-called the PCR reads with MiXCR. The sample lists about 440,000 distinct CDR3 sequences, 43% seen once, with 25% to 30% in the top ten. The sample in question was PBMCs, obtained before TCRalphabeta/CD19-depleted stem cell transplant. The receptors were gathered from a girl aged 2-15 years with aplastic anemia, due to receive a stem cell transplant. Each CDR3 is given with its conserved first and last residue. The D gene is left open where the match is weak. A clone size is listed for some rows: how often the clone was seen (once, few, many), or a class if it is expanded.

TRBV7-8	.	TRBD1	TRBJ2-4	CASSSTGAPNIQYF	TGTGCCAGCAGCTCCACAGGGGCCCCTAACATTCAGTACTTC
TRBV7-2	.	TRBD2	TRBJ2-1	CASSPWTSVGNEQFF	TGTGCCAGCAGCCCCTGGACTAGCGTGGGCAATGAGCAGTTCTTC
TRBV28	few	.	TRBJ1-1	CASSLRGLDTEAFF	TGTGCCAGCAGTTTACGGGGCTTGGACACTGAAGCTTTCTTT
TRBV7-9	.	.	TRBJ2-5	CASSSSQVQETQYF	TGTGCCAGCAGCTCCTCCCAGGTCCAAGAGACCCAGTACTTC
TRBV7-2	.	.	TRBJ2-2	CASSFSRAVGELFF	TGTGCCAGCAGCTTTTCTCGGGCGGTCGGGGAGCTGTTTTTT
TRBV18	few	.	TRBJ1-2	CASSPELDNYGYTF	TGTGCCAGCTCACCAGAACTGGATAACTATGGCTACACCTTC
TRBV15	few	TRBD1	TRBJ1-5	CATSEGAVYSNQPQHF	TGTGCCACCAGCGAGGGGGCCGTTTATAGCAATCAGCCCCAGCATTTT
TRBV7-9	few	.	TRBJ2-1	CASSFSEVDYNEQFF	TGTGCCAGCAGCTTCTCGGAAGTCGACTACAATGAGCAGTTCTTC
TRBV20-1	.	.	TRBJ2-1	CSATTGTEQFF	TGCAGTGCTACGACCGGGACTGAGCAGTTCTTC
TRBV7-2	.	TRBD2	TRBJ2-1	CASLLSSGRGDEQFF	TGTGCCAGCCTTTTGTCTAGCGGGAGGGGAGATGAGCAGTTCTTC
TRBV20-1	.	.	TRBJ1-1	CSARTTRDLMNTEAFF	TGCAGTGCTAGAACCACCCGGGACCTAATGAACACTGAAGCTTTCTTT
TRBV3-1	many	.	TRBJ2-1	CASSQAGSYNEQFF	TGTGCCAGCAGCCAAGCTGGGTCCTACAATGAGCAGTTCTTC
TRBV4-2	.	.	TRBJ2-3	CASSRGGPNTDTQYF	TGTGCCAGCAGCCGGGGGGGGCCTAACACAGATACGCAGTATTTT
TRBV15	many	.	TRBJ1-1	CATSRDKGTTEAFF	TGTGCCACCAGCAGAGACAAGGGTACCACTGAAGCTTTCTTT
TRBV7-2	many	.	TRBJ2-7	CASSFDSSWTYEQYF	TGTGCCAGCAGCTTCGACAGCTCGTGGACCTACGAGCAGTACTTC
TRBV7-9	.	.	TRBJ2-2	CASSYDLGELFF	TGTGCCAGCAGCTACGATCTCGGGGAGCTGTTTTTT
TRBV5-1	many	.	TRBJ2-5	CASSWDFQETQYF	TGCGCCAGCAGCTGGGACTTCCAAGAGACCCAGTACTTC
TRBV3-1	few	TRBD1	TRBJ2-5	CASSRGGQAGKETQYF	TGTGCCAGCAGCCGTGGCGGACAGGCAGGAAAAGAGACCCAGTACTTC
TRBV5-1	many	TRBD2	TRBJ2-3	CASSSRTSGTSTDTQYF	TGCGCCAGCAGCTCGAGGACTAGCGGGACCAGCACAGATACGCAGTATTTT
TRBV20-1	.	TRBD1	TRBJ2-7	CSAPKQGPAYEQYF	TGCAGTGCGCCGAAACAGGGGCCAGCCTACGAGCAGTACTTC
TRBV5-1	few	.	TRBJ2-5	CASSFGLAETQYF	TGCGCCAGCAGCTTTGGGCTAGCAGAGACCCAGTACTTC
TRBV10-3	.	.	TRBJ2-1	CAIQTYNEQFF	TGTGCCATCCAAACCTACAATGAGCAGTTCTTC
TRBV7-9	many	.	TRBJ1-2	CASSLSHGYTF	TGTGCCAGCAGCTTAAGCCATGGCTACACCTTC
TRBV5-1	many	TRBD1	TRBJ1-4	CASRPGQGAPTNEKLFF	TGCGCCAGTCGACCGGGACAGGGGGCGCCCACTAATGAAAAACTGTTTTTT
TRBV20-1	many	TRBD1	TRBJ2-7	CSAPRQGTGYEQYF	TGCAGTGCACCTCGACAGGGAACGGGCTACGAGCAGTACTTC
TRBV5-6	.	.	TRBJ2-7	CASSLVQASYEQYF	TGTGCCAGCAGCTTGGTACAGGCCTCCTACGAGCAGTACTTC
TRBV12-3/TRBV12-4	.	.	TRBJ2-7	CASSLLPYEQYF	TGTGCCAGCAGTTTGCTCCCCTACGAGCAGTACTTC
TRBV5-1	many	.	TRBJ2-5	CASSLTKERSTQYF	TGCGCCAGCAGCTTAACCAAGGAGCGCTCGACCCAGTACTTC
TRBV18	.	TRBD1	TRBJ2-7	CASSPPGTAYEQYF	TGTGCCAGCTCACCACCCGGGACAGCCTACGAGCAGTACTTC
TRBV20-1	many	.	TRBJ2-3	CSAVGASTDTQYF	TGCAGTGCCGTGGGGGCTAGCACAGATACGCAGTATTTT
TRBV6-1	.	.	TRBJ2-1	CASTDTGNNEQFF	TGTGCCAGCACCGATACCGGGAACAATGAGCAGTTCTTC
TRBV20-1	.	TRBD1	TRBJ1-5	CSARTTGVNQPQHF	TGCAGTGCTCGCACGACAGGGGTTAATCAGCCCCAGCATTTT
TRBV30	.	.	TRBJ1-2	CAWSVLRTVGYGYTF	TGTGCCTGGAGTGTACTTCGGACGGTTGGCTATGGCTACACCTTC
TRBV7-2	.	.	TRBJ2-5	CASSPPLQPSTGTQYF	TGTGCCAGCAGCCCCCCGCTGCAGCCATCAACGGGGACCCAGTACTTC
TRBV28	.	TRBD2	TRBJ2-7	CASSPPGGLGEQYF	TGTGCCAGCAGTCCGCCGGGAGGGTTGGGCGAGCAGTACTTC
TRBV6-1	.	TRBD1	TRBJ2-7	CASRWTGTYEQYF	TGTGCCAGCAGGTGGACAGGTACCTACGAGCAGTACTTC
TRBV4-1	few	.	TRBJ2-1	CASSLQTPQLVGYNEQFF	TGCGCCAGCAGCCTCCAAACCCCGCAATTGGTCGGCTACAATGAGCAGTTCTTC
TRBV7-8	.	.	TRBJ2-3	CASSLITGGGGDTQYF	TGTGCCAGCAGCTTAATCACTGGGGGCGGAGGGGATACGCAGTATTTT
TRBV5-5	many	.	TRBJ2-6	CASSSTSSGANVLTF	TGTGCCAGCAGCTCCACTAGTTCTGGGGCCAACGTCCTGACTTTC
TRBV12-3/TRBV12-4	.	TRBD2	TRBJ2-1	CASITGTSNEQFF	TGTGCCAGCATCACCGGGACTAGCAATGAGCAGTTCTTC
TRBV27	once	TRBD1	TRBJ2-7	CASSLGRGPEQYF	TGTGCCAGCAGTTTGGGCAGGGGGCCCGAGCAGTACTTC
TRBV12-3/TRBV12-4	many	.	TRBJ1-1	CASSLASPGTEAFF	TGTGCCAGCAGTTTAGCGTCCCCGGGCACTGAAGCTTTCTTT
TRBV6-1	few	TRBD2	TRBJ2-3	CASEPTSGGPNTQYF	TGTGCCAGCGAACCCACTAGCGGGGGCCCCAATACGCAGTATTTT
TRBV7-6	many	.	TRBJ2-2	CASSPATRELFF	TGTGCCAGCAGCCCGGCTACCCGGGAGCTGTTTTTT
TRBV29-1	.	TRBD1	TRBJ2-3	CSARQGPRTDTQYF	TGCAGCGCCCGACAGGGACCACGCACAGATACGCAGTATTTT
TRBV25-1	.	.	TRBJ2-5	CASSELSKVLGYQETQYF	TGTGCCAGCAGTGAACTTTCGAAGGTCCTTGGGTACCAAGAGACCCAGTACTTC
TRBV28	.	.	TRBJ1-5	CASSLIGGANQPQHF	TGTGCCAGCAGTTTAATCGGCGGCGCCAATCAGCCCCAGCATTTT
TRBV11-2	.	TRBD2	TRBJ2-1	CASSLGWRGTKSSYNEQFF	TGTGCCAGCAGCTTGGGATGGCGGGGGACTAAAAGCTCCTACAATGAGCAGTTCTTC
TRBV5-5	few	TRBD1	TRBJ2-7	CASSLGLGGLYEQYF	TGTGCCAGCAGCTTGGGGTTAGGGGGCTTATACGAGCAGTACTTC
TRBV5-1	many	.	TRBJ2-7	CASSRDRENYEQYF	TGCGCCAGCAGCCGCGACCGGGAGAACTACGAGCAGTACTTC
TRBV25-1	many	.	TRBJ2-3	CASSEGWDTQYF	TGTGCCAGCAGTGAGGGGTGGGATACGCAGTATTTT
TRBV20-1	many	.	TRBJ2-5	CSARVPPQGQETQYF	TGCAGTGCTAGAGTCCCTCCCCAGGGCCAAGAGACCCAGTACTTC